This T cell receptor (beta chain) appears in the sequencing data of a study of T-cell reconstitution after alpha-beta-depleted transplantation in children. On this clonotype: Its antigen remains unidentified.

CDR3 length: 11 residues. CDR1 and CDR2 (germline): MNHNY, SVGAGI (reference sequence). Deletions cut 5 bases from V and 6 bases from J, with 7 bases between. Study results and limitations: Some patients' high day-60 TCRbeta diversity was traced to surviving recipient T cells and thymic progenitors. A year had passed since transplant, and T-cell counts and diversity by then came mostly from newly produced T cells. Several hundred rapidly expanded clones from non-depleted graft cells reportedly supplied alpha-beta T cells about two months post-transplant.

The library targeted TCRbeta and was prepared with unique molecular identifiers. TCRdb independently ran MiXCR on the PCR reads; one entry per CDR3 protein. There are around 490,000 distinct CDR3 sequences in the sample; around 10% occur only once, and 12% to 15% lies in the top ten. The V and J genes are TRBV6-6 and TRBJ1-1; D is ambiguous. This sample comprised PBMCs, mostly from graft donor cells, obtained 180 days after TCRalphabeta/CD19-depleted stem cell transplant. The clonotype originates from a female patient between 2 and 15 years old who had a stem cell transplant for aplastic anemia, so the T cells may come from the graft donor. The CDR3 DNA sequence: TGTGCCAGCAGTCACGGTCCTGAAGCTTTCTTT. Its protein is CASSHGPEAFF.